This TCR beta chain stems from a study of beta chain features in type 1 diabetes. Points from the study as a whole: A potential influence of HLA type upon TCRB rearrangement remained unresolved herein. For patients, the naive, central memory and Treg TCRB repertoires appeared more alike than for healthy donors. Patients with type 1 diabetes showed fewer VDJ junction insertions and more deletions. Type 1 diabetes patients showed a moderate but significant shortening of TCRB CDR3s in all four CD4+ subsets. PCR could preferentially amplify shorter templates, alike in patients and controls.

Trimming took off 8 bases at V and 1 base at J, with 8 bases between the two ends. This CDR3 has 11 residues. The germline V gene has CDR1 SQVTM and CDR2 ANQGSEA. Sequencing targeted expressed TCRB transcripts, as all isolated RNA had been reverse transcribed. Assay: immunoSEQ multiplex PCR; the TCRdb copy retains only in-frame clones and omits some. The table has 240,000 or so clones, around 20% seen once. As regards this clone: The target antigen is unknown.

The chain carries TRBV29-1 and TRBJ1-1; no definite D call. This TCR was sampled from a woman aged 35 to 49 with type 1 diabetes. The specimen sequenced was naive CD4+ T cells from blood. The CDR3 reads CSFIKNTEAFF. The CDR3 bases are TGCAGCTTCATCAAGAACACTGAAGCTTTCTTT.